This TCR beta chain is from a study of cytomegalovirus exposure and HLA in healthy donors. About the research overall: The study placed over 65% of its roughly 400 genotyped donors in the Caucasian-associated ancestry cluster. Overall study findings and caveats: The study reported that TCR beta sequences accurately predicted HLA-A and HLA-B alleles in most subjects. Most TCR sequences were seen very rarely across donors, but some public TCRs occurred in many. In all likelihood, a cluster of highly shared sequence variants was a sequencing artifact.

The length of the CDR3 is 15 residues. With 2 bases removed from V and 4 bases from J, the gap between germline ends came to 15 bases. Germline values: CDR1 MGHRA, CDR2 YSYEKL. As concerns this clone: Its matching antigen is unknown.

In the PCR, 60 Vbeta and 13 Jbeta primers were used. This table comes from immunoSEQ multiplex PCR, and its TCRdb copy is limited to in-frame clones, with some not included. The sample has 80,000 to 100,000 clones; about four fifths are singletons. Sequencing was carried out using PBMCs. The chain joins TRBV4-1 to TRBJ2-7; the D gene is possibly TRBD2 (7 bases). The sequence derives from a male donor in good health and CMV-seropositive. CDR3 coding DNA: TGCGCCAGCAGCCAACTAAGGGGGGGCGGTTACGAGCAGTACTTC. Its protein is CASSQLRGGGYEQYF.